Sequencing of this TCR beta chain was carried out in a study of CD4+ T cells in melanoma (dated by TCRdb to between 2021 and 2022). Context from the whole study: The study investigated neoantigen-specific CD4+ T cells in human melanoma.

What the work shows at the level of the full study, not this receptor alone: Neoantigen-specific CD4+ T cells in melanoma were reported to show diverse differentiation states. Neoantigen-specific CD4+ T cells were reported to be correlated with the function of CD8+ T cells, macrophages and B cells.

The junction carries 7 bases between V and J, which are trimmed by 1 base and 1 base respectively. From its cysteine to its phenylalanine, the CDR3 spans 14 amino acids. Kept here is only the CDR3 DNA, which spans 42 bases and is read in frame from base 1. CDR1 and CDR2, per the germline V gene (reference sequence), are LNHDA and SQIVND. The donors were melanoma patients. The library came from the immunoSEQ multiplex PCR assay. Imported from immuneACCESS, the table was reduced by TCRdb to in-frame sequences with V and J called. These copies leave out some clones; in studies compared against another copy, an unresolved V gene accounts for under half, and the cause of the remainder is not known. The sample table holds about 11,000 clones, of which 55% to 75% were seen once. The top ten clonotypes cover nearly 9.5% of the sample. On this clone: Its antigen target is currently unknown. It has no much larger one-base neighbor in the sample; base qualities were not kept.

What was sequenced was cells from a culture (not recorded whether cultured in vitro). The receptor was isolated from a human donor with melanoma. The V and J genes are TRBV19 and TRBJ2-5; no D gene is confidently identified. The CDR3: CASSIAASQETQYF. The DNA sequence is TGTGCCAGTAGTATAGCGGCGTCCCAAGAGACCCAGTACTTC.